Listed here is a single TCR beta chain. The target antigen is unknown. The data stem from a study of cytomegalovirus exposure and HLA in healthy donors. Study-wide points: Immune exposure information available was restricted to CMV serostatus. Prior analysis indicated that the majority of TCR beta V segments exhibited productivity approximately 90% or approximately 30% of the time.

The primer mix had 60 Vbeta and 13 Jbeta primers. Repertoires were generated with immunoSEQ multiplex PCR, while TCRdb's copy carries only in-frame clones and drops some. The top ten hold approximately 10% of the sample, which has 150,000 to 200,000 clones, roughly 73% seen once. The CDR3 spans 14 residues. The ends lost 1 base at V and 8 bases at J; junction bases unmatched: 5. The V gene's germline CDR1 is LNHDA and CDR2 SQIVND (reference sequence). The sequencing sample was made of PBMCs. The chain is built from TRBV19 and TRBJ1-2; 9 bases agree with TRBD1. The clonotype was recovered from a man aged 18 to 35 in good health and CMV-seropositive. CDR3 in amino acids: CASSIGGQGSGYTF. Written as DNA, the CDR3 is TGTGCCAGTAGTATAGGGGGACAGGGATCCGGCTACACCTTC.